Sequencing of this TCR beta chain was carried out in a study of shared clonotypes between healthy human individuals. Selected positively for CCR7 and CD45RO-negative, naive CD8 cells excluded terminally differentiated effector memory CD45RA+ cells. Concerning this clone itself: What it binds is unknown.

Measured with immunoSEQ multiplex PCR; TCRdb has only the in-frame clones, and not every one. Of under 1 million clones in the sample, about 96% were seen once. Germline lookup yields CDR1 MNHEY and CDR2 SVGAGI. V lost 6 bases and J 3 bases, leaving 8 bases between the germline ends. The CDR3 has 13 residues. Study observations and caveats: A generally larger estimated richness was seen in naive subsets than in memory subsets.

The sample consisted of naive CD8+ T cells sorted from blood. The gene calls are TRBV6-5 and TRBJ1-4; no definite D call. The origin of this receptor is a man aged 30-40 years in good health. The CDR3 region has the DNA TGTGCCAGCAGCATAATCTCTAATGAAAAACTGTTTTTT. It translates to CASSIISNEKLFF.